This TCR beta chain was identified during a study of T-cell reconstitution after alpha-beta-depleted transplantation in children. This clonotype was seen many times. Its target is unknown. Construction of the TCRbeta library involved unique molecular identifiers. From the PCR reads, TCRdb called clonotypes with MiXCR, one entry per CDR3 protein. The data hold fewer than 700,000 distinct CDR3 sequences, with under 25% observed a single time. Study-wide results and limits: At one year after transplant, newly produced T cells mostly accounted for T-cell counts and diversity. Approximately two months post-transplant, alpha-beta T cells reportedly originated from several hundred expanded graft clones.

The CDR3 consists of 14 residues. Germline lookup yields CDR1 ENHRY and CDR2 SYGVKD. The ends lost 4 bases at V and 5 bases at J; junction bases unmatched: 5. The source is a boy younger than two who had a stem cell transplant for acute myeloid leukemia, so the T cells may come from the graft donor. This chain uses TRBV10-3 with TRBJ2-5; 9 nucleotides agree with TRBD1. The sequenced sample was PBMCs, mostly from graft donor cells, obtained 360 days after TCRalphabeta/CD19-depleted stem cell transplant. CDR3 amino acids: CAISAGTGMETQYF. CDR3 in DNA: TGTGCCATCAGTGCCGGGACAGGGATGGAGACCCAGTACTTC.